One sample yielded the 8 T cell receptor beta chains listed below, sequenced in a study of T cell responses to AZD1222 COVID-19 vaccine (dated by TCRdb to 2020 to 2023). The library was generated by the immunoSEQ multiplex PCR assay. In its TCRdb copy, this immuneACCESS table keeps in-frame sequences only and misses some clones. Where compared with another copy, unresolved V genes explain less than half of these, and the others have no known cause. The sample includes about 120,000 clones, with 92% observed a single time. The ten largest make up around 1.7% of the sample. The time point tag for this specimen amounts to: baseline before first vaccination. This specimen was peripheral blood, taken on day 0 of AZD1222 vaccination. Receptor source: an adult in good health.

The gene calls are TRBV11-2 and TRBJ1-5; 7 nucleotides match TRBD1. The CDR3 loop spans 15 amino acids. With 2 bases clipped from V and 4 bases from J, the junction kept 5 bases outside the gene matches. CDR1 and CDR2 from the germline V gene are SGHAT and FQNNGV. This CDR3 is CASSLYGGQNQPQHF. CDR3 bases: TGTGCCAGCAGCTTATATGGGGGACAGAATCAGCCCCAGCATTTT.

This chain links TRBV29-1 with TRBJ1-6; tentatively, D is TRBD1 (6 bases). The V gene's germline CDR1 is SQVTM and CDR2 ANQGSEA. This CDR3 has 13 residues. Trimming removed 6 bases from V and 6 bases from J, with 12 bases in between. The CDR3 spells CSVRGASNSPLHF. Written as DNA, the CDR3 is TGCAGCGTCCGGGGGGCGAGTAATTCACCCCTCCACTTT.

The chain links TRBV6-5 to TRBJ1-5; D uncertain. This CDR3 comprises 12 residues. CDR1 is MNHEY, CDR2 SVGAGI, per germline. Trimming took off 8 bases at V and 11 bases at J, with 16 bases between the two ends. The CDR3 DNA reads TGTGCCAGCCGTATAAGGGTCCCAACCCAGCATTTT. Protein product: CASRIRVPTQHF.

This clone was detected a few times. V is TRBV29-1 and J is TRBJ1-1, with D possibly TRBD1 on 5 matching bases. This CDR3 region has 12 residues. The V end was cut by 7 bases, the J end by 4 bases, with 13 bases between. In germline, CDR1 is SQVTM, CDR2 ANQGSEA. In DNA form, the CDR3 reads TGCAGCGCCGGGGCCGGGAGCACTGAAGCTTTCTTT. Translated: CSAGAGSTEAFF.

The V gene is TRBV5-1, the J gene TRBJ1-6, with TRBD1 matching over 7 bases. The CDR3 sequence is 16 residues long. J was trimmed by 0 bases and V by 4 bases; bases with no gene match: 4. Germline CDR1 is SGHRS and CDR2 is YFSETQ. The CDR3 loop reads CASSDRQGSYNSPLHF. The CDR3 nucleotides are TGCGCCAGCAGCGATCGACAGGGCTCCTATAATTCACCCCTCCACTTT.

The table lists this clone with a count of one. The V call is TRBV6-5, the J call TRBJ1-2, with D possibly matching TRBD1 (6 bases). Trimming left V 6 bases short and J 9 bases short, with 20 bases between. In germline, CDR1 is MNHEY, CDR2 SVGAGI. CDR3 length: 14 residues. In DNA, the CDR3 is TGTGCCAGCAGAACCAGGGGAAGGGGTACCCGCTACACCTTC. This translates into CASRTRGRGTRYTF.

This rearrangement joins TRBV6-4 to TRBJ2-3, with 9 bases fitting TRBD1. CDR1 is MRHNA, CDR2 SNTAGT, per germline. This CDR3 region has 14 residues. Trimming removed 4 bases from V and 1 base from J; junction bases left unmatched: 0. The CDR3 loop is CASSGTGGTDTQYF. Here the CDR3 DNA reads TGTGCCAGCAGTGGGACAGGGGGCACAGATACGCAGTATTTT.

The chain employs TRBV6-5 and TRBJ1-3; no clear D. CDR3 length equals 12 residues. The V gene's germline CDR1 is MNHEY and CDR2 SVGAGI. Between the trimmed V and J ends, which lost 7 bases and 5 bases, there was a span of 9 bases. DNA of the CDR3: TGTGCCAGCAATAGACGAAGAAACACCATATATTTT. Translating gives CASNRRRNTIYF.